The rows below give T cell receptor beta chains drawn from one sample of a study of shared clonotypes between healthy human individuals. Sequencing used immunoSEQ multiplex PCR; TCRdb keeps in-frame clones, though not all of them. Of a few million clones in the sample, approximately 96% are singletons; the top ten hold about 0.13%. The sequenced material came from naive CD4+ T cells sorted from blood. These receptors originate from a man between 18 and 29 years old in good health. The CDR3 runs from the conserved cysteine through the conserved F or W. The D gene is left open where the match is weak. Expanded clones are given a class, and other clones once, few, many or no size at all.

CDR3 length	D gene	clone size	V gene	J gene	CDR3 DNA	CDR3 protein
14	NA	NA	TRBV7-2	TRBJ2-1	TGTGCCAGCAGCTTAGAAACAGTATACAATGAGCAGTTCTTC	CASSLETVYNEQFF
12	NA	NA	TRBV29-1	TRBJ2-5	TGCAGCGTTGGGAGGACAGAAGAGACCCAGTACTTC	CSVGRTEETQYF
14	NA	NA	TRBV19	TRBJ1-5	TGTGCCAGTAGTACACAGACAGGTAATCAGCCCCAGCATTTT	CASSTQTGNQPQHF
14	TRBD2	NA	TRBV10-1	TRBJ2-7	TGCGCCACCAGCCGACTAGCGGGAGGGCTCGAGCAGTACTTC	CATSRLAGGLEQYF
13	TRBD1	once	TRBV10-1	TRBJ1-5	TGCGCCAGCTCCCGGGACAGGGATCAGCCCCAGCATTTT	CASSRDRDQPQHF
13	NA	NA	TRBV30	TRBJ2-1	TGTGCCTGGAATCGGGGCCATGGGGATGAGCAGTTCTTC	CAWNRGHGDEQFF
18	TRBD2	NA	TRBV7-2	TRBJ2-2	TGTGCCAGCAGCTTAGCCCAACTAGCGGGGACTAACACCGGGGAGCTGTTTTTT	CASSLAQLAGTNTGELFF
17	TRBD2	NA	TRBV5-1	TRBJ2-7	TGCGCCAGCAGCCCGGGACTAGCGGGACCCAAGGGCTACGAGCAGTACTTC	CASSPGLAGPKGYEQYF
15	NA	NA	TRBV7-8	TRBJ1-5	TGTGCCAGCAGCTTAGCGGGGGAAATGAATCAGCCCCAGCATTTT	CASSLAGEMNQPQHF
13	TRBD1	NA	TRBV5-1	TRBJ2-7	TGCGCCAGCAGCACCGGACAGGGCTACGAGCAGTACTTC	CASSTGQGYEQYF
15	TRBD1	NA	TRBV30	TRBJ1-3	TGTGCCTGGAGGGACAGGGACCTCTCTGGAAACACCATATATTTT	CAWRDRDLSGNTIYF
14	NA	NA	TRBV18	TRBJ2-5	TGTGCCAGCTCACCACGACAGGAGGAAGAGACCCAGTACTTC	CASSPRQEEETQYF
15	TRBD1	NA	TRBV10-3	TRBJ2-7	TGTGCCACCCGTCCCGGGACAGGGGTGACCTACGAGCAGTACTTC	CATRPGTGVTYEQYF
15	NA	NA	TRBV19	TRBJ2-7	TGTGCCAGTACCCCTGGGGGCGGGGGCCACCACGAGCAGTACTTC	CASTPGGGGHHEQYF
15	NA	NA	TRBV5-4	TRBJ1-3	TGTGCCAGCAGCCCCAGCGGGGGGCAAGATGGCACCATATATTTT	CASSPSGGQDGTIYF
14	TRBD1	NA	TRBV28	TRBJ1-2	TGTGCCAGCAGTTTAGACAGGGGACTGCGGGGCTACACCTTC	CASSLDRGLRGYTF
13	NA	NA	TRBV6-1	TRBJ1-5	TGTGCCAGCAAATTTGGCGACAATCAGCCCCAGCATTTT	CASKFGDNQPQHF
15	NA	NA	TRBV7-9	TRBJ1-6	TGTGCCAGCAGCTTTCAAGTACAGGGTGGTTCACCCCTCCACTTT	CASSFQVQGGSPLHF
12	NA	NA	TRBV23-1	TRBJ1-3	TGCGCCAGCAGTCGTCAGGGCCACACCATATATTTT	CASSRQGHTIYF
17	TRBD1	NA	TRBV4-1	TRBJ1-5	TGCGCCAGCAGCCCAAGGGGGGACAGTTATAGCAATCAGCCCCAGCATTTT	CASSPRGDSYSNQPQHF
14	TRBD2	NA	TRBV6-5	TRBJ2-7	TGTGCCAGCAGCAAGGTGGCGGGAGTACTCGAGCAGTACTTC	CASSKVAGVLEQYF
13	NA	NA	TRBV7-9	TRBJ1-2	TGTGCCAGCAGCTTAGGGAGGGACTATGGCTACACCTTC	CASSLGRDYGYTF
14	NA	NA	TRBV5-1	TRBJ1-1	TGCGCCAGCAGCTTGGGGGAGAGGAACACTGAAGCTTTCTTT	CASSLGERNTEAFF
15	TRBD2	NA	TRBV7-2	TRBJ2-5	TGTGCCAGCAGCTTGAATAGCGGGGGCCAAGAGACCCAGTACTTC	CASSLNSGGQETQYF
16	TRBD1	NA	TRBV5-1	TRBJ2-7	TGCGCCAGCAGCACGCCGCCGGGACAGGGGTCCTACGAGCAGTACTTC	CASSTPPGQGSYEQYF
12	NA	NA	TRBV21-1	TRBJ1-5	TGTGCCAGCAGCAAGTCTTTTCAGCCCCAGCATTTT	CASSKSFQPQHF
13	NA	NA	TRBV30	TRBJ2-3	TGTGCCTGGGGACAGAAAAGCACAGATACGCAGTATTTT	CAWGQKSTDTQYF
14	TRBD1	NA	TRBV7-2	TRBJ1-5	TGTGCCAGCAGCCCTCAGGGGGTGAATCAGCCCCAGCATTTT	CASSPQGVNQPQHF
14	TRBD1	NA	TRBV5-1	TRBJ1-1	TGCGCCAGCAGCACTACAGGGGGCGTCACTGAAGCTTTCTTT	CASSTTGGVTEAFF
13	TRBD1	NA	TRBV11-3	TRBJ2-2	TGTGCCAGCAGCCCGGGACAGGGGGGGGAGCTGTTTTTT	CASSPGQGGELFF
16	NA	NA	TRBV9	TRBJ2-6	TGTGCCAGCAGCGTAAGCGGACTCGCCGGGGCCAACGTCCTGACTTTC	CASSVSGLAGANVLTF
16	TRBD1	NA	TRBV7-4	TRBJ2-7	TGTGCCAGCAGCATCGGACAGGGGGTGGTTCCGGACGAGCAGTACTTC	CASSIGQGVVPDEQYF
15	NA	NA	TRBV6-5	TRBJ2-4	TGTGCCAGCAGTCCCCTTGAGGTAGCCAAAAACATTCAGTACTTC	CASSPLEVAKNIQYF